The 5 T cell receptor beta chains given below trace back to one sample, sequenced in a study of shared clonotypes between healthy human individuals. Terminally differentiated effector memory CD45RA+ cells were excluded from the naive CD8 cells, which were CD45RO-negative and positively selected for CCR7. The protocol was immunoSEQ multiplex PCR, while the TCRdb copy is restricted to in-frame clones and leaves out a portion. Found here are about 700,000 clones, roughly nine tenths of them singletons; the top ten hold 24%. The specimen was naive CD8+ T cells sorted from blood. The receptors were gathered from a man aged 25 to 45 in good health.

V and J are TRBV15 and TRBJ2-5, with 11 positions matching TRBD2. J was trimmed by 3 bases and V by 4 bases; bases with no gene match: 13. This CDR3 has 18 amino acids. In germline, CDR1 is LNHNV, CDR2 YYDKDF (reference sequence). CDR3 sequence reads: CATSTPQHLAGGEETQYF. The CDR3 nucleotides are TGTGCCACCAGCACGCCTCAACACTTAGCGGGAGGGGAAGAGACCCAGTACTTC.

V usage is TRBV7-2 and J usage is TRBJ1-1, with 8 nucleotides matching TRBD1. Per the germline V gene, CDR1 is SGHTA and CDR2 is FQGNSA. The junction had 11 bases not matched to a gene; V was cut back by 11 bases and J by 3 bases. The CDR3 runs 14 residues. The CDR3 DNA is TGTGCCCACGACAGGGGACAAATTCACACTGAAGCTTTCTTT. Translating gives CAHDRGQIHTEAFF.

The CDR3 nucleotides are TGTGCTAGTGGCCCATTTTCGAGGGACAGGGCATTTAATGAGCAGTTCTTC. Amino acid sequence: CASGPFSRDRAFNEQFF. The chain has TRBV12-5 and TRBJ2-1, with 9 positions matching TRBD1. The germline V gene encodes CDR1 LGHNT and CDR2 FRNRAP. The CDR3 is 17 amino acids. The junction had 16 bases not matched to a gene; V was cut back by 6 bases and J by 7 bases.

The chain carries TRBV29-1 and TRBJ2-7; 7 bases match TRBD2. The CDR3 runs to 17 residues. The germline V gene has CDR1 SQVTM and CDR2 ANQGSEA. The J segment lost 3 bases and the V segment lost 6 bases, leaving 20 bases of the junction unmatched. DNA for the CDR3: TGCAGCGTGGGGGTTAGGACTAGTCCTACGTATGTCTACGAGCAGTACTTC. Its protein is CSVGVRTSPTYVYEQYF.

The V call is TRBV28, the J call TRBJ2-5; 7 bases are shared with TRBD1. The CDR3 extends over 17 amino acids. CDR1 and CDR2 (germline): MDHEN, SYDVKM. The ends lost 5 bases at V and 5 bases at J; junction bases unmatched: 17. The CDR3 sequence: CASSQRPTGVDFETQYF. CDR3 bases: TGTGCCAGCAGTCAACGCCCCACAGGGGTTGATTTTGAGACCCAGTACTTC. The whole variable domain, filled in from reference TRBV28 and TRBJ2-5, reads DVKVTQSSRYLVKRTGEKVFLECVQDMDHENMFWYRQDPGLGLRLIYFSYDVKMKEKGDIPEGYSVSREKKERFSLILESASTNQTSMYLCASSQRPTGVDFETQYFGPGTRLLVL.